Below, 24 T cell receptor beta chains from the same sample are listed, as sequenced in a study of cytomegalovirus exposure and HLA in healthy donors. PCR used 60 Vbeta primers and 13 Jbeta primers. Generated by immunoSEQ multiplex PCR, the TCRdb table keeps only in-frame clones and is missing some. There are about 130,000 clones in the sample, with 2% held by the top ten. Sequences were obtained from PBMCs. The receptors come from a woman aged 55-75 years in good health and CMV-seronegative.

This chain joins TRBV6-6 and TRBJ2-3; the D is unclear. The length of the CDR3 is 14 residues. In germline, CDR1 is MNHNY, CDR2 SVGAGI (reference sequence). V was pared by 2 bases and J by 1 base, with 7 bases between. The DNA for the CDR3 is TGTGCCAGCAGTTACCAGTTCCGCACAGATACGCAGTATTTT. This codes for CASSYQFRTDTQYF.

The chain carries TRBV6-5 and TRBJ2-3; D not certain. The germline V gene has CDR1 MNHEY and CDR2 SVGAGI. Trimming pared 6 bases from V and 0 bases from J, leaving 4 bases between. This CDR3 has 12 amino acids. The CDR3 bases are TGTGCCAGCAGAGCGAGCACAGATACGCAGTATTTT. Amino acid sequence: CASRASTDTQYF.

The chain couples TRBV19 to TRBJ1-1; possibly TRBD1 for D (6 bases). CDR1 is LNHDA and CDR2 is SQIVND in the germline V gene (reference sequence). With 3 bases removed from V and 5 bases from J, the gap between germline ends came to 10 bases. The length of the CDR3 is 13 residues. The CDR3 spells CASSMVTGTEAFF. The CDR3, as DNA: TGTGCCAGTAGTATGGTTACAGGGACTGAAGCTTTCTTT.

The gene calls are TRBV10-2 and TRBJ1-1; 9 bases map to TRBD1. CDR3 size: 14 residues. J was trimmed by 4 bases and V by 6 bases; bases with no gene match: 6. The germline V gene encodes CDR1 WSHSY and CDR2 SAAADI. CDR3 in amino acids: CASSWTGEATEAFF. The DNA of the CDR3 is TGCGCCAGCAGCTGGACAGGGGAAGCCACTGAAGCTTTCTTT.

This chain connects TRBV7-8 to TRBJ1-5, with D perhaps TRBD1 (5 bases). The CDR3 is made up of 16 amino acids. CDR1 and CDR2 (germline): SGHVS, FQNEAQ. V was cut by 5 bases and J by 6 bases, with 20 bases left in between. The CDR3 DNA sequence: TGTGCCAGCAGCGCCAAAGGAAGGTGGACAACTCAGCCCCAGCATTTT. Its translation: CASSAKGRWTTQPQHF.

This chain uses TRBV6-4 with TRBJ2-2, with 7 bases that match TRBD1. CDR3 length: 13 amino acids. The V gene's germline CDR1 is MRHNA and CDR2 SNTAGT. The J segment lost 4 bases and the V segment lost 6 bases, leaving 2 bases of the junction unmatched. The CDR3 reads CASSRDSTGELFF. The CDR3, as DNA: TGTGCCAGCAGCCGGGACAGCACCGGGGAGCTGTTTTTT.

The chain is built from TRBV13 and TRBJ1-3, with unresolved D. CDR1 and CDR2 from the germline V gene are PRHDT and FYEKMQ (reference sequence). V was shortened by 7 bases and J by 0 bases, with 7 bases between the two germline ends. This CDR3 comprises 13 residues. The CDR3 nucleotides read TGTGCCAGCAAACCGAGCTCTGGAAACACCATATATTTT. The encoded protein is CASKPSSGNTIYF.

CDR3 sequence: CASSYSRWGAYEQYF. CDR3 coding DNA: TGTGCCAGCAGTTACTCGAGGTGGGGGGCCTACGAGCAGTACTTC. The genes are TRBV6-5 and TRBJ2-7; a weak D match, TRBD2 (6 bases). V was trimmed by 0 bases and J by 2 bases, leaving 11 bases between them. From germline, CDR1 is MNHEY and CDR2 SVGAGI. The CDR3 covers 15 residues.

The DNA for the CDR3 is TGTGCCAGTAGTATTGGACAGGGTCTCAACGAGCAGTACTTC. Translation: CASSIGQGLNEQYF. The chain uses TRBV19 and TRBJ2-7, with 8 bases fitting TRBD1. CDR1 is LNHDA and CDR2 is SQIVND in the germline V gene (reference sequence). The CDR3 length is 14 residues. Trimming cost V 3 bases and J 5 bases; bases outside gene matches: 6.

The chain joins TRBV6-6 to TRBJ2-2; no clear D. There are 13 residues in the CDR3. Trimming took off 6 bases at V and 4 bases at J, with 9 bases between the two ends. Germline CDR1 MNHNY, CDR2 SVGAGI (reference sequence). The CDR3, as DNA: TGTGCCAGCAGAAACACGTTCACCGGGGAGCTGTTTTTT. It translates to CASRNTFTGELFF.

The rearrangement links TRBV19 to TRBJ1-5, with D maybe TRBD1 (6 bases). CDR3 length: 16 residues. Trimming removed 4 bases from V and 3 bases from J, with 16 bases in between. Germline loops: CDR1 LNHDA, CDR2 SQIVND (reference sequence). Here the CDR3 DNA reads TGTGCCAGTAGTAGGACACAGGGCCGTGACAATCAGCCCCAGCATTTT. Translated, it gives CASSRTQGRDNQPQHF.

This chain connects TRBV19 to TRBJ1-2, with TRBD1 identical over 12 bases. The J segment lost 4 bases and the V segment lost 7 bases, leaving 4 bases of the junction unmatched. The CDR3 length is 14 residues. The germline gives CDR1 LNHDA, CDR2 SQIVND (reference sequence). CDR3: CASTGQGAVYGYTF. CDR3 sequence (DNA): TGTGCCAGTACGGGACAGGGGGCTGTCTATGGCTACACCTTC.

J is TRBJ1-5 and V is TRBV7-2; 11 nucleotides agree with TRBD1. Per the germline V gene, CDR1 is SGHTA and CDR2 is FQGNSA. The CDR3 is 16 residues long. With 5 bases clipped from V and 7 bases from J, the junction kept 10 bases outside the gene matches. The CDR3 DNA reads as TGTGCCAGCAGCCGGGGCGGGACAGGGGGGGTCCAGCCCCAGCATTTT. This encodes CASSRGGTGGVQPQHF.

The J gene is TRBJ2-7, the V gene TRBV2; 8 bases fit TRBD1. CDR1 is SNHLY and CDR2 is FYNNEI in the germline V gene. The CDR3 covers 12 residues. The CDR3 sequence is CATTTGVSEQYF. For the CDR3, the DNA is TGTGCAACTACGACAGGGGTCAGCGAGCAGTACTTC. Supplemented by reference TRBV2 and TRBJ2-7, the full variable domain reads EPEVTQTPSHQVTQMGQEVILRCVPISNHLYFYWYRQILGQKVEFLVSFYNNEISEKSEIFDDQFSVERPDGSNFTLKIRSTKLEDSAMYFCATTTGVSEQYFGPGTRLTVT.

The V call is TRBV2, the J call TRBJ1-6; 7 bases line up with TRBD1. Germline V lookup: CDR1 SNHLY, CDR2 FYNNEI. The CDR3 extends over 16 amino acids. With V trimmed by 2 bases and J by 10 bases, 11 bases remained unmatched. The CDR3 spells CASSESGSTGFSPLHF. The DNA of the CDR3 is TGTGCCAGCAGTGAATCGGGTTCGACAGGGTTCTCACCCCTCCACTTT.

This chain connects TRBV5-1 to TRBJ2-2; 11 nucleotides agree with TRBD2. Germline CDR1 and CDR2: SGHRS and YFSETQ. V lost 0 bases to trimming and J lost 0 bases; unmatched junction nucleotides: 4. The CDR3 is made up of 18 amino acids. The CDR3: CASSLGWTSGSNTGELFF. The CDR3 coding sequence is TGCGCCAGCAGCTTGGGGTGGACTAGCGGGTCGAACACCGGGGAGCTGTTTTTT.

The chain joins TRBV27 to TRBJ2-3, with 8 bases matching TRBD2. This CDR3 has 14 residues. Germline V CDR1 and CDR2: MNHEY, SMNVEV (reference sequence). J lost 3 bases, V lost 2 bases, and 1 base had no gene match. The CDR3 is CASSLKRGTDTQYF. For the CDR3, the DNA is TGTGCCAGCAGTTTAAAGCGGGGGACAGATACGCAGTATTTT.

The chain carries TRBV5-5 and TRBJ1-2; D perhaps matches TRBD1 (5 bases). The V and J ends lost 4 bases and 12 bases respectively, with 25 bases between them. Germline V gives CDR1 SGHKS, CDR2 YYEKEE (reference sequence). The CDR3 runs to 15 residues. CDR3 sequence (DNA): TGTGCCAGCAGCACAATTACAGGTTATTTGGGGTCAAACACCTTC. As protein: CASSTITGYLGSNTF.

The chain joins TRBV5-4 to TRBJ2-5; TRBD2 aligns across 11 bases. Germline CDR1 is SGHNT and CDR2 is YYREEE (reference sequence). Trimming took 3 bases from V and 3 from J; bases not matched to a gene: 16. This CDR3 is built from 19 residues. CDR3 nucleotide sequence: TGTGCCAGCAGCTCGAGAGGGCGGGCTAGCGGGAGGATGGAAGAGACCCAGTACTTC. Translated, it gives CASSSRGRASGRMEETQYF.

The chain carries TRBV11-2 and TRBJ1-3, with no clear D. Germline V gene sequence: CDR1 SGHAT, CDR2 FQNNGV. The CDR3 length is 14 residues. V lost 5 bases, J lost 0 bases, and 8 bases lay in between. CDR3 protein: CASSTPSSGNTIYF. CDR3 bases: TGTGCCAGCAGCACACCGTCCTCTGGAAACACCATATATTTT.

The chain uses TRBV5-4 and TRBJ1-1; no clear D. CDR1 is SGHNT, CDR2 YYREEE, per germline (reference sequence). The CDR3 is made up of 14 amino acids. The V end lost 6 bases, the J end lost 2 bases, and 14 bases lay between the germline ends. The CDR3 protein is CASTKEYSNTEAFF. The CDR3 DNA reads TGTGCCAGCACCAAGGAGTACTCAAACACTGAAGCTTTCTTT.

The CDR3 here is CAWKGGDYGYTF. The CDR3 DNA reads as TGTGCCTGGAAAGGGGGCGACTATGGCTACACCTTC. This sequence joins TRBV30 and TRBJ1-2, with 7 bases lining up with TRBD1. Germline V gives CDR1 GTSNPN, CDR2 SVGIG (reference sequence). CDR3 size: 12 residues. V shed 4 bases, J shed 3 bases, and the junction held 2 bases outside the gene matches.

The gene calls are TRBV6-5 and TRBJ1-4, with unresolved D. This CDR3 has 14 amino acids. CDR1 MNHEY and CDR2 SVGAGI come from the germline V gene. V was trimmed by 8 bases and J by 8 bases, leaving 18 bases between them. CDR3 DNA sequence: TGTGCCAGCGAAGGGAGATGGGAAGAGGAAAAACTGTTTTTT. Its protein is CASEGRWEEEKLFF.

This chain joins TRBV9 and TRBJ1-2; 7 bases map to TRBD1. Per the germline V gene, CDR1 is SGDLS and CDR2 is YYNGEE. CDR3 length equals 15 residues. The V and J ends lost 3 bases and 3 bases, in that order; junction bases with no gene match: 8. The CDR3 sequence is CASSAGQTLDYGYTF. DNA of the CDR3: TGTGCCAGCAGCGCGGGACAGACCTTGGACTATGGCTACACCTTC.